This passage covers 27 T cell receptor beta chains from one sample sequenced in a study of identical twins. One entry per CDR3 protein results from TCRdb running MiXCR on the 5' RACE reads. Of approximately 700,000 distinct CDR3 sequences listed, over 5% were seen once; the top ten hold around 1.9%. The sample taken for sequencing was naive T cells sorted from blood. These receptor sequences come from a man aged 18 to 29 in good health.

The V call is TRBV30, the J call TRBJ2-2, with TRBD1 matching over 12 bases. Germline assignment: CDR1 GTSNPN and CDR2 SVGIG (reference sequence). The CDR3 sequence is 16 residues long. V lost 3 bases and J lost 6; bases outside the gene matches: 8. In DNA, the CDR3 is TGTGCCTGGAGACCGAAGGGGACAGGGGGCTCCGGGGAGCTGTTTTTT. Residues: CAWRPKGTGGSGELFF.

V usage is TRBV29-1 and J usage is TRBJ2-2; the match to TRBD1 covers 10 bases. Looked up from germline, CDR1 is SQVTM and CDR2 is ANQGSEA. V shed 2 bases and J 6 bases; nucleotides not matched to a gene: 9. CDR3 length: 16 amino acids. The CDR3 protein is CSVESLDRGAAGELFF. CDR3 in DNA: TGCAGCGTTGAATCACTGGACAGGGGGGCGGCCGGGGAGCTGTTTTTT.

This clonotype has a handful of counts. V usage is TRBV11-1 and J usage is TRBJ2-3; D call uncertain. V lost 1 base and J lost 6, with 17 bases in between. Germline-derived CDR1 and CDR2 are SGHAT and FQDESV (reference sequence). This CDR3 has 16 residues. CDR3 bases: TGTGCCAGCAGCTTAGGTCCGGGTCAGCCCTGGGATACGCAGTATTTT. Encoded protein: CASSLGPGQPWDTQYF. Full variable domain (remainder filled in from reference TRBV11-1 and TRBJ2-3): EAEVAQSPRYKITEKSQAVAFWCDPISGHATLYWYRQILGQGPELLVQFQDESVVDDSQLPKDRFSAERLKGVDSTLKIQPAELGDSAMYLCASSLGPGQPWDTQYFGPGTRLTVL.

This clonotype showed up just a few times. The chain couples TRBV29-1 to TRBJ2-7, with D possibly matching TRBD1 (6 bases). CDR3 length: 14 amino acids. Trimming cost V 5 bases and J 2 bases, with 16 bases left between them. Germline CDR1 is SQVTM and CDR2 is ANQGSEA. The CDR3 is CSVRDKGDPYEQYV. DNA for the CDR3: TGCAGCGTTAGGGACAAGGGGGACCCCTACGAGCAGTACGTC.

The chain carries TRBV5-1 and TRBJ1-6, with D unclear. This CDR3 is 16 amino acids long. Germline CDR1 SGHRS, CDR2 YFSETQ. Trimming cost V 0 bases and J 7 bases, with 14 bases left between them. The CDR3 region is CASSLGTVRTNSPLHF. The CDR3, as DNA: TGCGCCAGCAGCTTGGGGACCGTCAGGACGAATTCACCCCTCCACTTT.

This clonotype was recorded many times. The chain employs TRBV28 and TRBJ1-5, with D perhaps TRBD1 (5 bases). Trimming removed 2 bases from V and 3 bases from J, with 17 bases in between. This CDR3 has 17 amino acids. The germline CDR1 and CDR2 sequences are MDHEN and SYDVKM. Here the CDR3 reads CASSLDFRGISNQPQHF. As DNA, the CDR3 is TGTGCCAGCAGTTTAGATTTTAGGGGCATTTCCAATCAGCCCCAGCATTTT.

This clonotype was found many times. J is TRBJ1-6 and V is TRBV20-1, with 8 bases lining up with TRBD1. CDR1 and CDR2 from the germline V gene are DFQATT and SNEGSKA (reference sequence). The CDR3 covers 14 residues. Trimming at V came to 6 bases and at J to 5 bases, leaving 6 bases not matched to a gene. The CDR3 region is CSAATGDNNSPLHF. CDR3 DNA sequence: TGCAGTGCCGCGACAGGGGACAATAATTCACCCCTCCACTTT.

This clonotype was recorded many times. The rearrangement uses TRBV4-3 and TRBJ1-2, with D perhaps TRBD1 (6 bases). V lost 0 bases, J lost 8 bases, and 13 bases lay in between. In germline, CDR1 is LGHNA, CDR2 YSLEER. CDR3 length equals 14 residues. The CDR3 DNA reads as TGCGCCAGCAGCCAAGATCTTCCCCAGGGGGGCTACACCTTC. Amino acid sequence: CASSQDLPQGGYTF.

This clonotype has a count of ten or more. The chain carries TRBV5-1 and TRBJ1-1; no firm D call. Trimming left V 3 bases short and J 8 bases short, with 14 bases between. The CDR3 totals 13 residues. Per germline, CDR1 SGHRS and CDR2 YFSETQ. DNA of the CDR3: TGCGCCAGCAGCTCCGGGCCCCTTAAGGAAGCTTTCTTT. It codes for CASSSGPLKEAFF.

Ten or more counts support this clonotype. The chain employs TRBV27 and TRBJ2-1; 9 bases are shared with TRBD2. The germline V gene encodes CDR1 MNHEY and CDR2 SMNVEV (reference sequence). This CDR3 spans 15 amino acids. V shed 3 bases and J 9 bases; nucleotides not matched to a gene: 9. The CDR3 DNA is TGTGCCAGCAGTTTGGAGGCTAGCGGGAATGGTGAGCAGTTCTTC. It yields the protein CASSLEASGNGEQFF.

V is TRBV12-5 and J is TRBJ1-2; no clear D gene. Germline CDR1 LGHNT, CDR2 FRNRAP. V was pared by 4 bases and J by 7 bases, with 10 bases between. The CDR3 runs to 12 residues. The CDR3 protein is CASGYSGRGYTF. The DNA of the CDR3 is TGTGCTAGTGGTTACAGTGGCCGTGGCTACACCTTC.

This clonotype was detected many times. V is TRBV4-3 and J is TRBJ1-3; TRBD1 is a possible D gene (5 bases). The V gene lost 1 base and the J gene lost 4 bases, with 11 bases spanning the gap. The CDR3 consists of 15 residues. CDR1 and CDR2 from the germline V gene are LGHNA and YSLEER. CDR3 amino acids: CASSQGRGSGNTIYF. The CDR3 DNA is TGCGCCAGCAGCCAAGGACGGGGCTCAGGAAACACCATATATTTT.

The chain uses TRBV14 and TRBJ2-3, with 7 bases matching TRBD1. Germline lookup yields CDR1 SGHDN and CDR2 FVKESK. The V gene end was trimmed by 1 base and the J gene end by 4 bases; junction bases not matched to a gene: 5. This CDR3 is built from 15 residues. CDR3 nucleotides: TGTGCCAGCAGCCAAGCAGGGGGTGCCTCAGATACGCAGTATTTT. Translated: CASSQAGGASDTQYF.

This rearrangement joins TRBV7-9 to TRBJ2-1; TRBD2 matches 10 bases. V was clipped by 5 bases and J by 9 bases; unmatched bases: 10. From germline, CDR1 is SEHNR and CDR2 FQNEAQ (reference sequence). CDR3 length equals 15 residues. The CDR3 protein is CASSANSGRALEQFF. The CDR3 coding sequence is TGTGCCAGCAGCGCCAACAGCGGGAGGGCCCTTGAGCAGTTCTTC.

Many counts were recorded for this clonotype. This sequence joins TRBV5-1 and TRBJ2-3; 7 positions agree with TRBD2. The CDR3 extends over 15 amino acids. From germline, CDR1 is SGHRS and CDR2 YFSETQ. V gave up 6 bases and J gave up 6 bases; unmatched junction bases: 13. CDR3 DNA: TGCGCCAGCAACCTCTTCGGCGGGAGCCTCGATACGCAGTATTTT. This translates into CASNLFGGSLDTQYF. The whole variable domain, filled in from reference TRBV5-1 and TRBJ2-3, reads KAGVTQTPRYLIKTRGQQVTLSCSPISGHRSVSWYQQTPGQGLQFLFEYFSETQRNKGNFPGRFSGRQFSNSRSEMNVSTLELGDSALYLCASNLFGGSLDTQYFGPGTRLTVL.

This clonotype occurred many times. The chain joins TRBV7-6 to TRBJ2-3, with D perhaps TRBD2 (6 bases). Germline V gene lookup returns CDR1 SGHVS and CDR2 FNYEAQ. Trimming took 5 bases from V and 1 from J, leaving 13 bases between them. This CDR3 is 15 amino acids long. Written as DNA, the CDR3 is TGTGCCAGCAGCACACGTCCGGGGGGCACAGATACGCAGTATTTT. It is translated as CASSTRPGGTDTQYF.

This clonotype was found many times. The rearrangement uses TRBV7-6 and TRBJ1-2; D perhaps matches TRBD1 (5 bases). The germline V gene encodes CDR1 SGHVS and CDR2 FNYEAQ. V lost 2 bases, J lost 2 bases, and 12 bases lay in between. The CDR3 covers 15 residues. CDR3 DNA: TGTGCCAGCAGCTTATCCCAGGGTGGAAACTATGGCTACACCTTC. Protein product: CASSLSQGGNYGYTF.

This CDR3 is CASSLRTDGTGELFF. The DNA of the CDR3 is TGCGCCAGCAGCTTACGTACAGATGGCACCGGGGAGCTGTTTTTT. The chain joins TRBV5-1 to TRBJ2-2; D gene uncertain. V shed 2 bases and J shed 4 bases, with 12 bases lying between them. Germline lookup yields CDR1 SGHRS and CDR2 YFSETQ. The CDR3 is 15 residues long.

Only a few counts were recorded for this clonotype. This may be a read error, as it is one base from a much larger clone. The genes are TRBV3-1 and TRBJ2-7, with D perhaps assigned TRBD1 or TRBD2 (5 bases each). This CDR3 spans 15 amino acids. CDR1 is LGHDT, CDR2 YNNKEL, per germline (reference sequence). V gave up 1 base and J gave up 0 bases, with 10 bases separating them. Here the CDR3 DNA reads TGTGCCAGCAGCCAAGTTTCCGGGGCCTCCTACGAGCAGTACTTC. Its translation: CASSQVSGASYEQYF.

At least ten counts were recorded for this clonotype. The chain joins TRBV10-3 to TRBJ1-5, with D unclear. Germline CDR1 is ENHRY and CDR2 is SYGVKD. Trimming left V 9 bases short and J 2 bases short, with 8 bases between. The CDR3 has 12 residues. CDR3 bases: TGTGCCATGGGAGAGGGCAATCAGCCCCAGCATTTT. Translating gives CAMGEGNQPQHF.

This clonotype was seen ten or more times. The chain links TRBV11-2 to TRBJ2-3, with TRBD2 matching 9 bases. The V segment lost 4 bases and the J segment 3 bases; nucleotides outside the gene matches: 14. The CDR3 consists of 18 residues. Germline V CDR1 and CDR2: SGHAT, FQNNGV. The CDR3 loop reads CASSSWAAREGRTDTQYF. As DNA, the CDR3 is TGTGCCAGCAGCTCATGGGCAGCGCGGGAGGGCCGGACAGATACGCAGTATTTT. The full variable domain, completed using reference TRBV11-2 and TRBJ2-3, is EAGVAQSPRYKIIEKRQSVAFWCNPISGHATLYWYQQILGQGPKLLIQFQNNGVVDDSQLPKDRFSAERLKGVDSTLKIQPAKLEDSAVYLCASSSWAAREGRTDTQYFGPGTRLTVL.

This clonotype was picked up many times. The chain employs TRBV9 and TRBJ2-2; D gene unclear. The length of the CDR3 is 15 residues. The germline V gene encodes CDR1 SGDLS and CDR2 YYNGEE. Trimming pared 0 bases from V and 4 bases from J, leaving 10 bases between. CDR3 DNA sequence: TGTGCCAGCAGCGTAGCAAGTAGTCGCACCGGGGAGCTGTTTTTT. Translation gives CASSVASSRTGELFF.

V and J are TRBV10-3 and TRBJ1-2; weak D call: TRBD1 (5 bases). V gave up 6 bases and J gave up 5 bases, with 16 bases separating them. The CDR3 is 14 residues long. CDR1 ENHRY and CDR2 SYGVKD come from the germline V gene. The CDR3, as DNA: TGTGCCATCAGCCCCGCTGGGGGAACTTATGGCTACACCTTC. Translation gives CAISPAGGTYGYTF.

This clonotype was seen more than once but under ten times. The V gene is TRBV27, the J gene TRBJ2-7; D remains ambiguous. V shed 6 bases and J shed 3 bases, with 9 bases lying between them. The CDR3 consists of 12 residues. CDR1 is MNHEY, CDR2 SMNVEV, per germline (reference sequence). CDR3 residues: CASRTYGYEQYF. In nucleotides, the CDR3 is TGTGCCAGCAGGACATACGGCTACGAGCAGTACTTC.

This clonotype has ten or more counts. The chain joins TRBV27 to TRBJ2-6; D is possibly TRBD2 (5 bases). The V and J ends lost 6 bases and 3 bases respectively, with 9 bases between them. CDR1 is MNHEY, CDR2 SMNVEV, per germline (reference sequence). The CDR3 is 14 amino acids. The CDR3: CASRSGSGANVLTF. CDR3 coding DNA: TGTGCCAGCAGGTCGGGGAGTGGGGCCAACGTCCTGACTTTC. Supplemented by reference TRBV27 and TRBJ2-6, the full variable domain reads EAQVTQNPRYLITVTGKKLTVTCSQNMNHEYMSWYRQDPGLGLRQIYYSMNVEVTDKGDVPEGYKVSRKEKRNFPLILESPSPNQTSLYFCASRSGSGANVLTFGAGSRLTVL.

This clonotype has at least ten counts. CDR3 DNA sequence: TGCAGCGTTGAAGGTGGTGCAGGACTAGGCTACGAGCAGTACTTC. Translating it yields CSVEGGAGLGYEQYF. This chain joins TRBV29-1 and TRBJ2-7; 7 bases agree with TRBD2. The CDR3 length is 15 residues. J was trimmed by 3 bases and V by 1 base; bases with no gene match: 9. The germline V gene encodes CDR1 SQVTM and CDR2 ANQGSEA.

This clonotype came up many times. The DNA for the CDR3 is TGTGCCATCAGCCCTGCGGGGTCCTACGAGCAGTACGTC. It encodes CAISPAGSYEQYV. The chain carries TRBV10-3 and TRBJ2-7; tentative D call: TRBD2 (6 bases). The CDR3 sequence is 13 residues long. With 6 bases removed from V and 1 base from J, the gap between germline ends came to 10 bases. Per the germline V gene, CDR1 is ENHRY and CDR2 is SYGVKD.